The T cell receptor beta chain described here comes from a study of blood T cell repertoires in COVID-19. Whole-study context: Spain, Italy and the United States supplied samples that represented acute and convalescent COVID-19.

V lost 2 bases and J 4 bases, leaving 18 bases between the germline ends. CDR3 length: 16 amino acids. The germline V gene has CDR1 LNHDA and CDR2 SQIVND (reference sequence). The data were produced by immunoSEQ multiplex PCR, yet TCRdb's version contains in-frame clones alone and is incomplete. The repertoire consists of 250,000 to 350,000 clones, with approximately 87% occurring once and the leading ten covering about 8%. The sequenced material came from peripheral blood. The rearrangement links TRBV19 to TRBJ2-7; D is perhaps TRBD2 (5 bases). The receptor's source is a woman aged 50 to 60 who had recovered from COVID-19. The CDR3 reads CASSITRIRGRYEQYF. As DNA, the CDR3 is TGTGCCAGTAGTATAACTCGCATCCGGGGAAGATACGAGCAGTACTTC.